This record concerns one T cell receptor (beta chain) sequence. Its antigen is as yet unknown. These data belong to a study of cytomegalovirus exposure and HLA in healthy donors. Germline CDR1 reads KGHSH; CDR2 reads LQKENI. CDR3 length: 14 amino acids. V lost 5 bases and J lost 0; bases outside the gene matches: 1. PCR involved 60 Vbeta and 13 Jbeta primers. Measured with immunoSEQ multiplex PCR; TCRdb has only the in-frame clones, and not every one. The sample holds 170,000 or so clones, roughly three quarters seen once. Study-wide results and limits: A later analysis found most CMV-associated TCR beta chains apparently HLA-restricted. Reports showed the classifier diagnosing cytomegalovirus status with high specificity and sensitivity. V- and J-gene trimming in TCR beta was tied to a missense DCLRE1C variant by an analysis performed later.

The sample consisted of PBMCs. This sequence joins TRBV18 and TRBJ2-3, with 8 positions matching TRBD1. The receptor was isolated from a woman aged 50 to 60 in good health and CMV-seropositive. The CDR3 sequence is CASSWTGSTDTQYF. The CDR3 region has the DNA TGTGCCAGCTCATGGACAGGGAGCACAGATACGCAGTATTTT.